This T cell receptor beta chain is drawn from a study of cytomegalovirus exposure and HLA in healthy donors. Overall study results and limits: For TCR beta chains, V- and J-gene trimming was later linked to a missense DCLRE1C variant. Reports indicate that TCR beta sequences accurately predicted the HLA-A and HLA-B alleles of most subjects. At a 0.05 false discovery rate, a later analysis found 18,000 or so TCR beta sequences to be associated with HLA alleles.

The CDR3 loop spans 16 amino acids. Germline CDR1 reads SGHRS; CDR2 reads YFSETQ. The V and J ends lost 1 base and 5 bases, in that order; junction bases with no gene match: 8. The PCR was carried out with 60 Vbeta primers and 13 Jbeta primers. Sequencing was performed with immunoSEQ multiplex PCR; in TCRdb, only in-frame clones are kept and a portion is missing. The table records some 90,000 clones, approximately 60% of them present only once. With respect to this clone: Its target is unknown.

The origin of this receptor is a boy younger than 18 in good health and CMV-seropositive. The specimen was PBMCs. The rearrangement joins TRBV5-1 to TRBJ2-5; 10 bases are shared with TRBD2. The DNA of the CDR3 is TGCGCCAGCAGCTTGTTGCCTAGCGGGAGTGGGGAGACCCAGTACTTC. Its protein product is CASSLLPSGSGETQYF. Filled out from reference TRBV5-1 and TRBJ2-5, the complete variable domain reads KAGVTQTPRYLIKTRGQQVTLSCSPISGHRSVSWYQQTPGQGLQFLFEYFSETQRNKGNFPGRFSGRQFSNSRSEMNVSTLELGDSALYLCASSLLPSGSGETQYFGPGTRLLVL.